The entry that follows covers one T cell receptor (beta chain) sequence. Its antigen is currently unknown. Assay: immunoSEQ multiplex PCR; the TCRdb copy retains only in-frame clones and omits some. The sample comprises roughly 1,500,000 clones, around 98% of which are singletons, and about 0.45% rests with the top ten. V shed 11 bases and J 3 bases; nucleotides not matched to a gene: 7. CDR1 SNHLY and CDR2 FYNNEI come from the germline V gene. The CDR3 loop spans 12 amino acids. The sample comes from a study of shared clonotypes between healthy human individuals. General study points: Clonotypes which were not shared had lower generation probabilities than clonotypes that all four donors shared.

Healthy and HIV-negative, the adult donors had no recent acute infections or vaccinations. In the CD4+ fraction, cells were divided into CD45RA+ naive and CD45RA-negative memory subsets. Sequencing was done on a sample of naive CD4+ T cells sorted from blood. Subset of the sample: CD45RA+ positively selected. The TCR originated in a man in his thirties or forties in good health. This rearrangement joins TRBV2 to TRBJ2-7; 7 positions agree with TRBD2. CDR3 bases: TGTGCCGGCCGGGGAGGGCTCTACGAGCAGTACTTC. This gives the protein CAGRGGLYEQYF.